The present TCR beta chain was sequenced within a study of early T cells in non-severe SARS-CoV-2 infection. Overall study: Alpha and beta chains were unpaired, from unsorted whole-blood bulk RNA.

Molecules of cDNA were individually given unique molecular identifiers that were attached to them. A single record per CDR3 protein comes from TCRdb applying MiXCR to the 5' RACE reads. The table has 85,000 to 90,000 distinct CDR3 sequences, about 15% seen once. The V end lost 1 base, the J end lost 7 bases, and 15 bases lay between the germline ends. Germline lookup yields CDR1 SGHDT and CDR2 YYEEEE. This CDR3 region has 14 residues. Only a few counts were recorded for this clonotype. The V gene is TRBV5-6, the J gene TRBJ2-7, with D perhaps TRBD1 (5 bases). The sequencing input was whole blood. The sequence derives from an adult who was a healthcare worker with PCR-confirmed SARS-CoV-2 infection or an uninfected control (not recorded which). As DNA, the CDR3 is TGTGCCAGCAGCTTGCGTACCGCGTCAGGGGAGCAGTACGTC. Translation gives CASSLRTASGEQYV.